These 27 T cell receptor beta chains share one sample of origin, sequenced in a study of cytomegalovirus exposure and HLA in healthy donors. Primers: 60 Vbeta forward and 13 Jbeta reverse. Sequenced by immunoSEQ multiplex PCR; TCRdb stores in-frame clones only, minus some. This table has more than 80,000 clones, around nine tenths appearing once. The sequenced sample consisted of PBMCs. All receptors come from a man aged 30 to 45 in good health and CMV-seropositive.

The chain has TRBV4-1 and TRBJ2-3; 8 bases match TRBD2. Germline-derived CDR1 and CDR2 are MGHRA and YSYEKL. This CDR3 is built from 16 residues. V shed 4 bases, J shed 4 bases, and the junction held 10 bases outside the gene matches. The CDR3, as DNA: TGCGCCAGCAGCCTACGAGCGGGAGTGAGACCAGATACGCAGTATTTT. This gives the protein CASSLRAGVRPDTQYF.

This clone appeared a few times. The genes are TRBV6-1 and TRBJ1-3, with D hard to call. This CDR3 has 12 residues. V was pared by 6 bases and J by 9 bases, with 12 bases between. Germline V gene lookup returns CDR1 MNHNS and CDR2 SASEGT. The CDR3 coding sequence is TGTGCCAGCAGACTAGGGAGTCGCACCATATATTTT. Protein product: CASRLGSRTIYF.

The CDR3 loop is CASSPSPGQAGSNQPQHF. The CDR3 nucleotides read TGTGCCAGCAGTCCCTCTCCGGGACAGGCAGGCAGCAATCAGCCCCAGCATTTT. The chain is built from TRBV28 and TRBJ1-5; 8 bases fit TRBD1. Germline loops: CDR1 MDHEN, CDR2 SYDVKM. The V segment lost 5 bases and the J segment 1 base; nucleotides outside the gene matches: 13. The CDR3 spans 18 residues.

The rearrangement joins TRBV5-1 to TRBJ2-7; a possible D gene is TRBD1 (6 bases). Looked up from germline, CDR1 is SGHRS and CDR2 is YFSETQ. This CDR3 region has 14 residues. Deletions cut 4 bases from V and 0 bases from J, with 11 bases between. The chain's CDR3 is CASSEGQSSYEQYF. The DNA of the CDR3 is TGCGCCAGCAGCGAAGGACAGAGCTCCTACGAGCAGTACTTC.

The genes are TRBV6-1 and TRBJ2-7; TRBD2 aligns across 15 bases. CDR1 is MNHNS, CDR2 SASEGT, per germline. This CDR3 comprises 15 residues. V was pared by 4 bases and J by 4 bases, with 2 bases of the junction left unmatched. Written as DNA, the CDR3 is TGTGCCAGCAGTGGAGGGACTAGCGGGAGGTACGAGCAGTACTTC. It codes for CASSGGTSGRYEQYF.

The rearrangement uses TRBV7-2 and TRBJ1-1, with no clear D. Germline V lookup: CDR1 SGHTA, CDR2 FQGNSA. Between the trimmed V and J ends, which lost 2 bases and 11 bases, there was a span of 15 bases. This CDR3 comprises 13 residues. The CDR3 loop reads CASSLFEIREAFF. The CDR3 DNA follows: TGTGCCAGCAGCTTATTCGAGATCCGAGAGGCTTTCTTT.

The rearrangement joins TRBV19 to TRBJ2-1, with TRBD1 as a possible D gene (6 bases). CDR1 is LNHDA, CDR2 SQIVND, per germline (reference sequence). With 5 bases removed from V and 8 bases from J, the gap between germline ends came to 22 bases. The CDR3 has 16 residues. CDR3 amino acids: CASSLYRVGEGDEQFF. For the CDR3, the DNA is TGTGCCAGTAGTCTTTACAGGGTCGGAGAAGGCGATGAGCAGTTCTTC.

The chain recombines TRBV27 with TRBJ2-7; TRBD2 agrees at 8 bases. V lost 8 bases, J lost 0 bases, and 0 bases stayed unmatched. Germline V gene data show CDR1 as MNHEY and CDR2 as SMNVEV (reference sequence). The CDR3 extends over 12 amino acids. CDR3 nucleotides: TGTGCCAGCGGGACTAGCTCCTACGAGCAGTACTTC. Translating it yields CASGTSSYEQYF.

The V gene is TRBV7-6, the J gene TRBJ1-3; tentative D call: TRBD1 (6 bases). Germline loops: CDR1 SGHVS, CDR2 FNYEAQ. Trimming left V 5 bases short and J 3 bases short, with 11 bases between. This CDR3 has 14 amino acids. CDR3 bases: TGTGCCAGCAGCCCAAGGGGGTTTGGAAACACCATATATTTT. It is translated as CASSPRGFGNTIYF.

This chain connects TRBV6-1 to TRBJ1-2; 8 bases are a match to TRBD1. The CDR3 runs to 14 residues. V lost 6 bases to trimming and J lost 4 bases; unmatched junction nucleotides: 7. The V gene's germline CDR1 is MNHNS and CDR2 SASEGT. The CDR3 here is CASRFGQGSYGYTF. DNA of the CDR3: TGTGCCAGCAGATTTGGACAGGGAAGCTATGGCTACACCTTC.

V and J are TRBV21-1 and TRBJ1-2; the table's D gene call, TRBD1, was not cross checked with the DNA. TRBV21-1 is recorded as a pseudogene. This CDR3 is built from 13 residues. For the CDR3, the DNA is TGTGCCAGCAGCCCCCGGGACAGGGACGGCTACACCTTC. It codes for CASSPRDRDGYTF.

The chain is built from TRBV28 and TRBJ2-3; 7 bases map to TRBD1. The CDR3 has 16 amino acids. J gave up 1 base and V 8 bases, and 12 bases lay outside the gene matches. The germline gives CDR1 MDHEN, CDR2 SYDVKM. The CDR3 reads CASCGHRGQCTDTQYF. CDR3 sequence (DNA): TGTGCCAGCTGTGGCCATCGGGGACAGTGCACAGATACGCAGTATTTT.

CDR3 sequence: CASSPQNRDSNQPQHF. CDR3 nucleotides: TGTGCCAGCTCACCGCAAAACAGGGATAGCAATCAGCCCCAGCATTTT. The rearrangement joins TRBV18 to TRBJ1-5, with TRBD1 as a possible D gene (6 bases). The germline V and J ends were trimmed by 3 bases and 0 bases, with 12 bases remaining between them. Germline CDR1 is KGHSH and CDR2 is LQKENI. The length of the CDR3 is 16 residues.

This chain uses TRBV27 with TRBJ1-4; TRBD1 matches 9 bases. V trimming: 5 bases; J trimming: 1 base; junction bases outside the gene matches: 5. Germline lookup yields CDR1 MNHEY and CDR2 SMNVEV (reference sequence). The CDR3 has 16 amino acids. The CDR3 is CASSGGQGKTNEKLFF. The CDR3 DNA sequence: TGTGCCAGCAGTGGAGGACAGGGGAAAACTAATGAAAAACTGTTTTTT.

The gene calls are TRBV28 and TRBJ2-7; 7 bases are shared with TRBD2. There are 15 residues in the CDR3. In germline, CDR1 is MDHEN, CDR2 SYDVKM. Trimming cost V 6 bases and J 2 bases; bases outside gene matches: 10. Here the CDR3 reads CASSSPEGLAYEQYF. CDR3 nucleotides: TGTGCCAGCAGCTCTCCTGAAGGACTAGCCTACGAGCAGTACTTC.

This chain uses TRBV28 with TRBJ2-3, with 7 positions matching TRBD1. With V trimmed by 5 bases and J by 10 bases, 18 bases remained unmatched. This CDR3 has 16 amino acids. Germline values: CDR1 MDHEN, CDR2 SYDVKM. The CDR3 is CASSPGQAHGRYAQYF. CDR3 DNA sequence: TGTGCCAGCAGTCCCGGACAGGCCCATGGCAGATATGCGCAGTATTTT.

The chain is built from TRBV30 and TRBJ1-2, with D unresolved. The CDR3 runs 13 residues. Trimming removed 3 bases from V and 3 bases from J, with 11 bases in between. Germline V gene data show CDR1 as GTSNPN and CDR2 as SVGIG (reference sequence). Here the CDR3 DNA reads TGTGCCTGGAGCGAACAGAACTACTATGGCTACACCTTC. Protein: CAWSEQNYYGYTF.

CDR3 residues: CASRLAGVSREQYF. CDR3 nucleotides: TGTGCCAGCAGATTAGCGGGAGTTTCACGGGAGCAGTACTTC. The V gene is TRBV27, the J gene TRBJ2-7; 9 bases align to TRBD2. Trimming cost V 6 bases and J 7 bases; bases outside gene matches: 10. Germline CDR1 reads MNHEY; CDR2 reads SMNVEV (reference sequence). The CDR3 is made up of 14 amino acids.

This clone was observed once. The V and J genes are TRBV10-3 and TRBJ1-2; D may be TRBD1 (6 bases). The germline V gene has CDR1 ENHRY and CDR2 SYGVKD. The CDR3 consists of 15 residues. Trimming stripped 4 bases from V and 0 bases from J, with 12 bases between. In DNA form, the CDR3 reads TGTGCCATCAGTGTTGATGGGGGCCCTAACTATGGCTACACCTTC. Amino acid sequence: CAISVDGGPNYGYTF.

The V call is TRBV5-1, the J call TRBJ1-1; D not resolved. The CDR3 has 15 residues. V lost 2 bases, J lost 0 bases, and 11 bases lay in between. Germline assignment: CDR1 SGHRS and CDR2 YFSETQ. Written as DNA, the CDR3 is TGCGCCAGCAGCTTTTCGTTTTCTTTGAACACTGAAGCTTTCTTT. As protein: CASSFSFSLNTEAFF.

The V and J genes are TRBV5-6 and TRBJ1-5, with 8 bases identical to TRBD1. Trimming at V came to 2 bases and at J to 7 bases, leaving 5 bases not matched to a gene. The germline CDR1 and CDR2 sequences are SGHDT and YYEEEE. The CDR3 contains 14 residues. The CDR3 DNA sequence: TGTGCCAGCAGCTTTGGACAGGGCGGGCAGCCCCAGCATTTT. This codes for CASSFGQGGQPQHF. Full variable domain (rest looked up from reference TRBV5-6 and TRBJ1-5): DAGVTQSPTHLIKTRGQQVTLRCSPKSGHDTVSWYQQALGQGPQFIFQYYEEEERQRGNFPDRFSGHQFPNYSSELNVNALLLGDSALYLCASSFGQGGQPQHFGDGTRLSIL.

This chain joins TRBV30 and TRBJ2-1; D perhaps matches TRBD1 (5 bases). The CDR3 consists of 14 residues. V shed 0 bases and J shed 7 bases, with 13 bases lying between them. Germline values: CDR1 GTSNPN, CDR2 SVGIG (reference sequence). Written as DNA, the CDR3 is TGTGCCTGGAGTGTACTTTCAGGGAAGAATGAGCAGTTCTTC. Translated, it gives CAWSVLSGKNEQFF.

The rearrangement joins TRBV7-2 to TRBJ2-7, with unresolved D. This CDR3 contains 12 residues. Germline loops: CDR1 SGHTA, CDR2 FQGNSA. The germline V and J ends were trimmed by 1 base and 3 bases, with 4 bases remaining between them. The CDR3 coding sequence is TGTGCCAGCAGCTTAGAGCTCTACGAGCAGTACTTC. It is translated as CASSLELYEQYF.

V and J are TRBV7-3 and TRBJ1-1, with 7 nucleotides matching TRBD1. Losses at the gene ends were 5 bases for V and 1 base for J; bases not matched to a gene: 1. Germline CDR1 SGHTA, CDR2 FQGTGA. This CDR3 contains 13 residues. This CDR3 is CASSRQGNTEAFF. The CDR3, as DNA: TGTGCCAGCAGCCGACAGGGGAACACTGAAGCTTTCTTT.

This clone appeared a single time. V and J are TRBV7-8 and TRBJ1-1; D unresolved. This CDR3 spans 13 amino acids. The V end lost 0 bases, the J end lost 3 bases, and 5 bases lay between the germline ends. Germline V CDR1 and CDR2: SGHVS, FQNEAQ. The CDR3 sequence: CASSLATYTEAFF. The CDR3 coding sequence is TGTGCCAGCAGCTTAGCGACTTACACTGAAGCTTTCTTT. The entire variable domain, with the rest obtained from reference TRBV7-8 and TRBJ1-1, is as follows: GAGVSQSPRYKVAKRGQDVALRCDPISGHVSLFWYQQALGQGPEFLTYFQNEAQLDKSGLPSDRFFAERPEGSVSTLKIQRTQQEDSAVYLCASSLATYTEAFFGQGTRLTVV.

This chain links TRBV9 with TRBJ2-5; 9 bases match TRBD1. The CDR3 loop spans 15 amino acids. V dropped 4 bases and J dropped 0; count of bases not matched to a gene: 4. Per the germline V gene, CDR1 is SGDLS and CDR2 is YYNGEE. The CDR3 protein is CASSTRTGDQETQYF. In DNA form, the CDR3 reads TGTGCCAGCAGCACCCGGACAGGGGACCAAGAGACCCAGTACTTC.

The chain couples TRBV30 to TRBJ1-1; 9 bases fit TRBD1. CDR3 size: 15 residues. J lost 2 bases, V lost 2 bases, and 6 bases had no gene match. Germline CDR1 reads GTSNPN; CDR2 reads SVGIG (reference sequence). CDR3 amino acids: CAWSPGDRVNTEAFF. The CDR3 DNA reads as TGTGCCTGGAGTCCCGGGGACAGGGTTAACACTGAAGCTTTCTTT.